The rows below give T cell receptor beta chains drawn from one sample of a study of cytomegalovirus exposure and HLA in healthy donors. This table comes from immunoSEQ multiplex PCR, and its TCRdb copy is limited to in-frame clones, with some not included. The sample lists about 190,000 clones, approximately 79% occurring once. Sample: PBMCs. The receptors here all came from a woman aged 18-29 years in good health and CMV-seronegative. The CDR3 runs from the conserved cysteine through the conserved F or W. The order of the fields is clone size, V gene, D gene, CDR3 length, J gene, CDR3 DNA, CDR3 protein. D genes are given only for firm matches. The size entry is marked missing in some rows and otherwise reads once, few, many or a size class.

>-|TRBV19|-|17|TRBJ1-5
TGTGCCAGTAGTTCCCAGGGAAGACGATATAGCAATCAGCCCCAGCATTTT
CASSSQGRRYSNQPQHF
>-|TRBV10-3|TRBD1|15|TRBJ1-1
TGTGCCATCAGGAAACAGGGGGCTGGGGACACTGAAGCTTTCTTT
CAIRKQGAGDTEAFF
>-|TRBV7-8|TRBD1|15|TRBJ2-7
TGTGCCAGCAGCTTAGTGGGGACAGGGGGCTACGAGCAGTACTTC
CASSLVGTGGYEQYF
>-|TRBV5-4|TRBD2|16|TRBJ2-1
TGTGCCAGCAGCTTGAGGACTAGAGGGTCCTACAATGAGCAGTTCTTC
CASSLRTRGSYNEQFF
>-|TRBV19|TRBD1|17|TRBJ1-5
TGTGCCAGTAGTCCGGGACAGGGGCCCTATAGCAATCAGCCCCAGCATTTT
CASSPGQGPYSNQPQHF
>-|TRBV10-2|TRBD1|15|TRBJ1-5
TGCGCCAGCAGGGCCGGGACAGGGAACAATCAGCCCCAGCATTTT
CASRAGTGNNQPQHF
>-|TRBV6-6|TRBD1|15|TRBJ1-2
TGTGCCAGCAGTTACAGGGGGCTTTCTAACTATGGCTACACCTTC
CASSYRGLSNYGYTF
>-|TRBV6-5|-|11|TRBJ1-1
TGTGCCAGCAGTTACGGGCCTGAAGCTTTCTTT
CASSYGPEAFF
>few|TRBV6-5|TRBD1|15|TRBJ1-3
TGTGCCAGCAGGCCCACAGGGGGCTTATCGAACACCATATATTTT
CASRPTGGLSNTIYF
>-|TRBV29-1|TRBD2|12|TRBJ2-4
TGCAGCGTTGAGGAGGGAGGGGACATTCAGTACTTC
CSVEEGGDIQYF
>-|TRBV5-1|-|13|TRBJ2-7
TGCGCCAGCAGCTTGCGCGGCTCCTACGAGCAGTACTTC
CASSLRGSYEQYF
>-|TRBV11-3|-|16|TRBJ2-1
TGTGCCAGCAGCTCGTCTGACGGGTTTGTGGACAATGAGCAGTTCTTC
CASSSSDGFVDNEQFF
>-|TRBV18|TRBD1|16|TRBJ2-1
TGTGCCAGCTCACCCTTCAACTCAGGACAGGGGGATGAGCAGTTCTTC
CASSPFNSGQGDEQFF
>-|TRBV4-1|TRBD1|16|TRBJ2-1
TGCGCCAGCAGCCAAGAACCGGGACAGGGTATGGATGAGCAGTTCTTC
CASSQEPGQGMDEQFF
>-|TRBV28|-|13|TRBJ2-7
TGTGCCAGCAGTTTCGACAGTGGGTACGAGCAGTACTTC
CASSFDSGYEQYF
>-|TRBV2|-|12|TRBJ1-4
TGTGCCAGCGCCCTAAACAATGAAAAACTGTTTTTT
CASALNNEKLFF
>-|TRBV7-9|-|14|TRBJ1-4
TGTGCCAGCAGCACCTCGGGGGGGTATGAAAAACTGTTTTTT
CASSTSGGYEKLFF
>-|TRBV5-8|TRBD1|12|TRBJ2-7
TGTGCCAGCAGGCCACAGGGGAACGAGCAGTACTTC
CASRPQGNEQYF
>few|TRBV6-5|TRBD2|14|TRBJ2-7
TGTGCCAGCAGAGACAGCGGGAGAAGGGACGAGCAGTACTTC
CASRDSGRRDEQYF
>-|TRBV6-1|-|11|TRBJ1-1
TGTGCCAGCAGCCAGGGGACAGAAGCTTTCTTT
CASSQGTEAFF
>-|TRBV10-1|-|12|TRBJ2-7
TGCGCCAGCGCCCCGGACGCGGGCGAGCAGTACTTC
CASAPDAGEQYF
>-|TRBV19|-|14|TRBJ2-5
TGTGCCAGTAGTATAGCCGGACTAAAGAAGACCCAGTACTTC
CASSIAGLKKTQYF
>-|TRBV6-1|-|15|TRBJ1-6
TGTGCCAGCAGATTATCGAGCTCCTATAATTCACCCCTCCACTTT
CASRLSSSYNSPLHF
>few|TRBV6-6|TRBD2|12|TRBJ2-7
TGTGCCAGCGGCGGGGGGCTGAACGAGCAGTACTTC
CASGGGLNEQYF
>-|TRBV29-1|-|12|TRBJ2-7
TGCAGCGTTGAAATGGGCTTCAACGAGCAGTACTTC
CSVEMGFNEQYF
>-|TRBV6-4|TRBD1|17|TRBJ2-3
TGTGCCAGCAGTGACTCGAGTCTGGGGACAGGCACAGATACGCAGTATTTT
CASSDSSLGTGTDTQYF
>-|TRBV7-9|TRBD1|15|TRBJ1-1
TGTTCCAGCAGCCTACAGGGGAGGCTGGACACTGAAGCTTTCTTT
CSSSLQGRLDTEAFF
>few|TRBV19|-|10|TRBJ2-1
TGTGCCAGGAGCGGGAATGAGCAGTTCTTC
CARSGNEQFF
>-|TRBV5-1|-|12|TRBJ2-3
TGCGCCAGCAGCTTCGTCACAGATACGCAGTATTTT
CASSFVTDTQYF
>-|TRBV27|-|13|TRBJ1-2
TGTGCCAGCAGTTTATTCCCAGGGTCTGGCTACACCTTC
CASSLFPGSGYTF
>-|TRBV5-1|-|16|TRBJ2-3
TGCGCCAGCAGCTTGGGAGGAGGTACCCCCTTGGATACGCAGTATTTT
CASSLGGGTPLDTQYF
>-|TRBV7-9|TRBD2|16|TRBJ2-7
TGTGCCAGCAGGACTGTGGGCGGGAGCGCGAACTTTGAGCAGTACTTC
CASRTVGGSANFEQYF
>-|TRBV28|TRBD2|14|TRBJ2-7
TGTGCCAGCACCAATCCCGGACTAGCGGGAGGCGAGTACTTC
CASTNPGLAGGEYF
>-|TRBV28|TRBD2|15|TRBJ2-7
TGTGCCAGCAGTTTATTGACTAGCGGGAGAAACGAGCAGTACTTC
CASSLLTSGRNEQYF
>-|TRBV29-1|TRBD1|14|TRBJ2-5
TGCAGCGGTGTTAGGGGGACAGGGTGGGAGACCCAGTACTTC
CSGVRGTGWETQYF
>-|TRBV18|TRBD1|14|TRBJ1-5
TGTGCCAGCTCACCTAGACAGGGCGATCAGCCCCAGCATTTT
CASSPRQGDQPQHF
>-|TRBV4-3|-|14|TRBJ2-1
TGCGCCAGCAGCCAAGGACGCGGATACAATGAGCAGTTCTTC
CASSQGRGYNEQFF
>few|TRBV6-6|-|14|TRBJ1-6
TGTGCCAGCAGTCCAGGATATGGAAGATCACCCCTCCACTTT
CASSPGYGRSPLHF
>-|TRBV9|-|17|TRBJ2-6
TGTGCCAGCAGCGTACTCGACTTAACCTCTGGGGCCAACGTCCTGACTTTC
CASSVLDLTSGANVLTF
>-|TRBV27|-|17|TRBJ2-5
TGTGCCAGCAGTGCACGAACCCCGTCGGGACTGCTTGTCACCCAGTACTTC
CASSARTPSGLLVTQYF
>-|TRBV28|-|14|TRBJ2-7
TGTGCCAGCAGTTTGGGGGGAGCTGTCTACGAGCAGTACTTC
CASSLGGAVYEQYF
>-|TRBV18|TRBD1|17|TRBJ1-3
TGTGCCAGCTCAACGGTGACTGGACAGGGCGCCGGAAACACCATATATTTT
CASSTVTGQGAGNTIYF
>-|TRBV7-8|-|11|TRBJ1-1
TGTGCCAGCAGCCTCAGGGATGTGACTTTCTTT
CASSLRDVTFF
>-|TRBV21-1|-|15|TRBJ2-5
TGTGCCAGCAGCAAGGGGCAGGGGGGCAGAGGGACCCAGTACTTC
CASSKGQGGRGTQYF
>-|TRBV28|-|14|TRBJ1-1
TGTGCCAGCTTCTTCGGGGGAACGAACACTGAAGCTTTCTTT
CASFFGGTNTEAFF
>-|TRBV9|-|14|TRBJ1-6
TGTGCCAGCAGCTTAACAGGGATTAATTCACCCCTCCACTTT
CASSLTGINSPLHF
>-|TRBV7-6|-|15|TRBJ1-1
TGTGCCAGCAGCTTAGGGGCAGGGCTGAACACTGAAGCTTTCTTT
CASSLGAGLNTEAFF
>-|TRBV5-1|TRBD1|15|TRBJ1-4
TGCGCCAGCAGCCCCCTGACAGGGTCAAATGAAAAACTGTTTTTT
CASSPLTGSNEKLFF
>-|TRBV2|TRBD2|14|TRBJ2-5
TGTGCCAGCACAACTAGCGGGAGTGCTGAGACCCAGTACTTC
CASTTSGSAETQYF
>-|TRBV2|TRBD1|15|TRBJ2-2
TGTGCCAGCGGCGACCGGGACAGGGGGCAGAGGGAGCTGTTTTTT
CASGDRDRGQRELFF